This TCR beta chain was sequenced during a study of graft-versus-host responses after intestinal transplantation. The germline CDR1 and CDR2 sequences are SGHTS and YDEGEE. The CDR3 is made up of 13 amino acids. V lost 2 bases and J lost 5, with 10 bases in between. Generated by immunoSEQ multiplex PCR, the TCRdb table keeps only in-frame clones and is missing some. The table lists 90,000 to 150,000 clones, around 96% of them singletons, with around 3.3% in the top ten. Note on this clone: Its cognate antigen is unknown.

Sequencing used unstimulated CD8+ T cells sorted from spleen or lymph node cells, obtained before intestinal transplant. This sequence was found in a human donor who received an intestinal transplant. This chain uses TRBV5-8 with TRBJ2-5, with D unclear. The CDR3 region is CASSFRNGETQYF. The CDR3 DNA sequence: TGTGCCAGCAGCTTTAGAAACGGGGAGACCCAGTACTTC.